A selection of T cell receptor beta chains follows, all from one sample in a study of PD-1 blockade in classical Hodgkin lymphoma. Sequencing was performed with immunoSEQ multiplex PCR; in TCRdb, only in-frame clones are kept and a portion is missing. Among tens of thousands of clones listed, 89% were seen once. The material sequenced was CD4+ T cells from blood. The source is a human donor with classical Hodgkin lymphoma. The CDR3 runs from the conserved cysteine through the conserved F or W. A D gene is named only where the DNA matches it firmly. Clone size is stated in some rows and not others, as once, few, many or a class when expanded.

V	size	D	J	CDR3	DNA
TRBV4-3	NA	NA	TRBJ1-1	CASSQDLGSSNTEAFF	TGCGCCAGCAGCCAAGATCTGGGCAGTTCGAACACTGAAGCTTTCTTT
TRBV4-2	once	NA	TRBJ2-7	CASSQVGGASYEQYF	TGTGCCAGCAGCCAAGTGGGGGGGGCCTCCTACGAGCAGTACTTC
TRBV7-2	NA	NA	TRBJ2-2	CASSLAITGIGELFF	TGTGCCAGCAGCTTAGCGATTACGGGTATCGGGGAGCTGTTTTTT
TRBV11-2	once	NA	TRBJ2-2	CASSSSAGELFF	TGTGCCAGCAGCTCCTCGGCCGGGGAGCTGTTTTTT
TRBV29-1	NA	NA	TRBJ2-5	CSVDLTGIYETQYF	TGCAGCGTGGACCTGACAGGAATCTACGAGACCCAGTACTTC
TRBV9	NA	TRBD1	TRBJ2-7	CASSVGQGRTEQYF	TGTGCCAGCAGCGTAGGACAGGGACGGACCGAGCAGTACTTC
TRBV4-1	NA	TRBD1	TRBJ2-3	CASKQGASSTDTQYF	TGCGCCAGTAAACAGGGGGCGAGTAGCACAGATACGCAGTATTTT
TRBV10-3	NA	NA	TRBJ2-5	CAISPVDRALPDYYSDRETQYF	TGTGCCATCAGTCCAGTCGACCGAGCCCTCCCTGACTATTACAGTGATCGGGAGACCCAGTACTTC
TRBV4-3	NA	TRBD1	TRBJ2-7	CASSQDLGTAPYEQYF	TGCGCCAGCAGCCAAGATCTAGGGACAGCACCCTACGAGCAGTACTTC
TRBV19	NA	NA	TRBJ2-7	CASTQGHPYEQYF	TGTGCCAGTACCCAGGGACATCCCTACGAGCAGTACTTC
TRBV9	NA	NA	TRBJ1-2	CASSVAGVGYGYTF	TGTGCCAGCAGCGTAGCGGGGGTTGGGTATGGCTACACCTTC
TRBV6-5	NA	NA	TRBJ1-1	CASSYGAGERLTEAFF	TGTGCCAGCAGTTACGGTGCAGGGGAAAGGCTAACTGAAGCTTTCTTT
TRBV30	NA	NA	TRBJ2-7	CAWSRKYEQYF	TGTGCCTGGAGTCGGAAATACGAGCAGTACTTC
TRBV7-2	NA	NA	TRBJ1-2	CASSLVQGYGYTF	TGTGCCAGCAGCTTAGTTCAGGGCTATGGCTACACCTTC
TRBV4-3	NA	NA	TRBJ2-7	CASSQEDSSYEQYF	TGCGCCAGCAGCCAAGAGGACAGCTCCTACGAGCAGTACTTC
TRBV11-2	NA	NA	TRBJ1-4	CASSLDRGAEKLFF	TGTGCCAGCAGCTTAGACAGGGGTGCTGAAAAACTGTTTTTT
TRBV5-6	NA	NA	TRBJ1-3	CASSLEGPLNTIYF	TGTGCCAGCAGCTTGGAGGGTCCCCTCAACACCATATATTTT